These 2 T cell receptor beta chains originate from one sample sequenced in a study of control samples from healthy donors and cancer patients. Clones were read by immunoSEQ multiplex PCR, and TCRdb kept only the in-frame ones, dropping some. The repertoire holds fewer than 500,000 clones, with roughly 90% as singletons. Source material: PBMCs. These receptors all stem from a middle-aged man with head and neck cancer.

This chain links TRBV7-6 with TRBJ2-1, with D possibly being TRBD2 (6 bases). Trimming stripped 1 base from V and 6 bases from J, with 13 bases between. This CDR3 spans 15 amino acids. Looked up from germline, CDR1 is SGHVS and CDR2 is FNYEAQ. The CDR3 region is CASSLEGGTINEQFF. The CDR3 region has the DNA TGTGCCAGCAGCTTAGAGGGAGGTACTATCAATGAGCAGTTCTTC.

The V and J genes are TRBV9 and TRBJ1-1; D possibly corresponds to TRBD1 (6 bases). V was clipped by 3 bases and J by 2 bases, with 11 bases between them. Looked up from germline, CDR1 is SGDLS and CDR2 is YYNGEE. The CDR3 is 14 amino acids. This chain's CDR3 is CASSAVQGNTEAFF. The DNA of the CDR3 is TGTGCCAGCAGCGCCGTACAGGGTAACACTGAAGCTTTCTTT. The complete variable domain, with remaining parts taken from reference TRBV9 and TRBJ1-1, reads DSGVTQTPKHLITATGQRVTLRCSPRSGDLSVYWYQQSLDQGLQFLIQYYNGEERAKGNILERFSAQQFPDLHSELNLSSLELGDSALYFCASSAVQGNTEAFFGQGTRLTVV.